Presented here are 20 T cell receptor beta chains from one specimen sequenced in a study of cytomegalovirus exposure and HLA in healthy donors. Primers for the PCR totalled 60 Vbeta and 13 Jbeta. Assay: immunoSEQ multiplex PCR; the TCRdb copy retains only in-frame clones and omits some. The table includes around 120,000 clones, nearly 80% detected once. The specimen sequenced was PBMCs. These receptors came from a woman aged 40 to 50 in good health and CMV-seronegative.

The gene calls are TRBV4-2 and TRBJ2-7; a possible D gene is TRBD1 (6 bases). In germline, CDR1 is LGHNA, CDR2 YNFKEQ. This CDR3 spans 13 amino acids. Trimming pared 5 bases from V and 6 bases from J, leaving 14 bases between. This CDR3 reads CASSKTGGGEQYF. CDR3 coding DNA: TGTGCCAGCAGCAAGACAGGAGGAGGCGAGCAGTACTTC.

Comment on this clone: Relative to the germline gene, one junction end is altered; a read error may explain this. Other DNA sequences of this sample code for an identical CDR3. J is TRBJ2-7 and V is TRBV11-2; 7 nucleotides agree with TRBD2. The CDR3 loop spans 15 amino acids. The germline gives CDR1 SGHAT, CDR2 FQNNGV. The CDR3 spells CASSQAAGVRYEQYF. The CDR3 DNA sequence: TGCGCCAGCAGCCAAGCGGCGGGAGTCAGATACGAGCAGTACTTC.

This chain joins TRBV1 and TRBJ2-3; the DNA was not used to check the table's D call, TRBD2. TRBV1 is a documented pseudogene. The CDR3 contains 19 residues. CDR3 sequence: CTSSPSSPLSGIYADTQYF. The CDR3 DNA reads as TGCACCAGCAGCCCCTCAAGCCCACTAAGCGGGATATACGCAGATACGCAGTATTTT.

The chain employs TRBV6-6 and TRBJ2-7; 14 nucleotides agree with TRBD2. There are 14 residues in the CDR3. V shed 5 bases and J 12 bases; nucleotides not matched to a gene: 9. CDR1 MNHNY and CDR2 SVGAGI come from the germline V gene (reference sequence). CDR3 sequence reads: CASSATGTSGRWYF. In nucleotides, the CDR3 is TGTGCCAGCAGTGCCACCGGGACTAGCGGGAGATGGTACTTC.

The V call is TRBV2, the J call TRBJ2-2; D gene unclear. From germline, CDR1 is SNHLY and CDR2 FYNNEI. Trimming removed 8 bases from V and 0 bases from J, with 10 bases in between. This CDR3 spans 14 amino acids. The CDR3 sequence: CASHVASNTGELFF. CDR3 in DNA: TGTGCCAGCCATGTCGCGTCGAACACCGGGGAGCTGTTTTTT.

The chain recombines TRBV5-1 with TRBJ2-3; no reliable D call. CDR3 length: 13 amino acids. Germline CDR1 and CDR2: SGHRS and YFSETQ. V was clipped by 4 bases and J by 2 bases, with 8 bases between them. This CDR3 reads CASSLDPTDTQYF. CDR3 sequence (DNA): TGCGCCAGCAGCCTAGACCCCACAGATACGCAGTATTTT.

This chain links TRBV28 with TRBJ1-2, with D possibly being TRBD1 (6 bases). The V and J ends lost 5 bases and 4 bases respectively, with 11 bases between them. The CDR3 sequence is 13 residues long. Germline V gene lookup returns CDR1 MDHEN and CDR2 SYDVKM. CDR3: CASSPTGLYGYTF. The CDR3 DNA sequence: TGTGCCAGCAGTCCCACAGGGCTCTATGGCTACACCTTC.

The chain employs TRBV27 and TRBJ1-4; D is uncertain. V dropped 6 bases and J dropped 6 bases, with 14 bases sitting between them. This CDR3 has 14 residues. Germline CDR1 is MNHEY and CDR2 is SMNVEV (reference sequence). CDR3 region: CASSRFARDEKLFF. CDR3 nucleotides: TGTGCCAGCAGCCGCTTTGCGAGGGATGAAAAACTGTTTTTT.

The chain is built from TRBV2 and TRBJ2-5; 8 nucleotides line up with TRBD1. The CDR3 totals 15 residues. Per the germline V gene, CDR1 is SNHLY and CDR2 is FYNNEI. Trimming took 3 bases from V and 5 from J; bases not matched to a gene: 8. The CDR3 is CASSEGQGAFETQYF. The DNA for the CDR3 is TGTGCCAGCAGTGAGGGGCAGGGGGCGTTTGAGACCCAGTACTTC.

CDR3 sequence: CASSLGLVTDTQYF. In nucleotides, the CDR3 is TGCGCCAGCAGCTTGGGTCTAGTCACAGATACGCAGTATTTT. J is TRBJ2-3 and V is TRBV5-1; D call uncertain. Germline assignment: CDR1 SGHRS and CDR2 YFSETQ. The V end lost 0 bases, the J end lost 2 bases, and 7 bases lay between the germline ends. The length of the CDR3 is 14 residues.

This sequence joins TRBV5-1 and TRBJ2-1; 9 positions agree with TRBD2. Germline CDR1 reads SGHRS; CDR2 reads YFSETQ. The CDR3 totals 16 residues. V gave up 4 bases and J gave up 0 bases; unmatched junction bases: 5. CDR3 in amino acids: CASSPVSGSSYNEQFF. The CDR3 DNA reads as TGCGCCAGCAGCCCCGTTAGCGGGAGCTCCTACAATGAGCAGTTCTTC.

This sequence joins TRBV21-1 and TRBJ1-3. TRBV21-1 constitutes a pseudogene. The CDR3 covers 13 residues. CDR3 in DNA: TGTGCCAGCAGCTACTACTCTGGAAGCACCATATATTTT. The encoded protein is CASSYYSGSTIYF.

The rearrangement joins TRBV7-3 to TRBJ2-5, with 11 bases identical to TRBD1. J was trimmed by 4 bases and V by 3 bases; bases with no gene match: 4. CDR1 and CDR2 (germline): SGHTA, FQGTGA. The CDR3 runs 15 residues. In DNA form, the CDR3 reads TGTGCCAGCAGCTTGGGCGGACAGGGGGCAGAGACCCAGTACTTC. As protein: CASSLGGQGAETQYF.

The CDR3 sequence is CASSLRATRTEQYF. The CDR3 region has the DNA TGTGCCAGCAGCTTAAGGGCAACTAGAACCGAGCAGTACTTC. The chain joins TRBV7-3 to TRBJ2-7, with D possibly matching TRBD2 (5 bases). From germline, CDR1 is SGHTA and CDR2 FQGTGA. The CDR3 spans 14 residues. V was shortened by 1 base and J by 6 bases, with 13 bases between the two germline ends.

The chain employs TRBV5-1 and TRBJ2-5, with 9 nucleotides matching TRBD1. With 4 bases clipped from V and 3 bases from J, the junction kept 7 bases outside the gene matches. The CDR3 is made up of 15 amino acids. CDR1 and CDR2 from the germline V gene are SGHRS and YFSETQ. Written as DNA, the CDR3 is TGCGCCAGCAGCGTTGCAGGGACAGGGAAAGAGACCCAGTACTTC. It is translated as CASSVAGTGKETQYF.

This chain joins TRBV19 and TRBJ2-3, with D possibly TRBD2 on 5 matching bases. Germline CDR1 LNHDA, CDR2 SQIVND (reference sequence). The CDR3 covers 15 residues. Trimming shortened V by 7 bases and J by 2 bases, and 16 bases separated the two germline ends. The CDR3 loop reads CASTRTRTYTDTQYF. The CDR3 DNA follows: TGTGCCAGTACCAGGACTCGTACCTACACAGATACGCAGTATTTT.

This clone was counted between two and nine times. The CDR3 sequence: CASSLRTSGRADTQYF. CDR3 coding DNA: TGTGCCAGCAGTCTTCGGACTAGCGGGAGGGCAGATACGCAGTATTTT. The rearrangement links TRBV28 to TRBJ2-3; 15 bases line up with TRBD2. The V gene end was trimmed by 5 bases and the J gene end by 4 bases; junction bases not matched to a gene: 4. The CDR3 contains 16 residues. CDR1 MDHEN and CDR2 SYDVKM come from the germline V gene.

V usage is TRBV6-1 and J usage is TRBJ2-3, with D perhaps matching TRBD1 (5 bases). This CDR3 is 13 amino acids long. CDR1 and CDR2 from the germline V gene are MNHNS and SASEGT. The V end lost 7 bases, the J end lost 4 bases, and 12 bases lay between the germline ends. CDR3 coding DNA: TGTGCCAGCAAGATGGGGCTTCCAGATACGCAGTATTTT. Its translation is CASKMGLPDTQYF.

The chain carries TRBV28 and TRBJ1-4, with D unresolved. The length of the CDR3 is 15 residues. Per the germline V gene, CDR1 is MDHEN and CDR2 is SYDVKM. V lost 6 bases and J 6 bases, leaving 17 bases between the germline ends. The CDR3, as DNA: TGTGCCAGCAGATTGAGTAGCTCTCGTTATGAAAAACTGTTTTTT. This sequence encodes CASRLSSSRYEKLFF.

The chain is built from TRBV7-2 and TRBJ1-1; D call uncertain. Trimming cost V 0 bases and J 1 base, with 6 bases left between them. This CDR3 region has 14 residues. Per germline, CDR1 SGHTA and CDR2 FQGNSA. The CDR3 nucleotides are TGTGCCAGCAGCTTAGCAAGAGAGAACACTGAAGCTTTCTTT. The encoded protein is CASSLARENTEAFF.